This entry is about one T cell receptor (beta chain). Its antigen is undetermined. No cell sorting was done before RNA was extracted from the tissue. The normal lung tissue was taken more than 3 cm from the tumor edge. The CDR3 runs to 13 residues. Trimming pared 1 base from V and 6 bases from J, leaving 13 bases between. Germline-derived CDR1 and CDR2 are DFQATT and SNEGSKA (reference sequence). This specimen comes from a study of tumor and adjacent non-tumor tissue in lung cancer. Study findings and constraints: Top 100 clones took a larger repertoire share in normal lung.

The library came from three nested PCR rounds adapted from ARM-PCR protocols. TCRdb re-derived calls from the multiplex PCR reads in MiXCR, one entry per CDR3 protein. The data hold 60,000 or so distinct CDR3 sequences, with more than 55% observed a single time. The source of this sequence is a man aged 65-85 years with non-small cell lung cancer. The chain carries TRBV20-1 and TRBJ2-7; a possible D gene is TRBD2 (6 bases). The source material was distant non-tumor lung tissue. The CDR3 region has the DNA TGCAGTGCTAGAGTGCCGGGAGCGGGCGAGCAGTACTTC. It translates to CSARVPGAGEQYF.